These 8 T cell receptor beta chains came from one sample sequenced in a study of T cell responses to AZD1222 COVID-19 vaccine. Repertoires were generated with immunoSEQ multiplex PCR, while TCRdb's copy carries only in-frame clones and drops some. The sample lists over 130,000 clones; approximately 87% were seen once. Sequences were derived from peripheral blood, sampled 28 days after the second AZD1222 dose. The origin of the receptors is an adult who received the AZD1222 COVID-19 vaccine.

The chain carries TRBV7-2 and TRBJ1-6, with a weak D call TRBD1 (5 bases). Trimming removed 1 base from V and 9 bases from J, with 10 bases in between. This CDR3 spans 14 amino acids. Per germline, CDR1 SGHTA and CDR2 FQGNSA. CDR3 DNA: TGTGCCAGCAGCTTAGGGCTGGGGGGTTCACCCCTCCACTTT. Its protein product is CASSLGLGGSPLHF.

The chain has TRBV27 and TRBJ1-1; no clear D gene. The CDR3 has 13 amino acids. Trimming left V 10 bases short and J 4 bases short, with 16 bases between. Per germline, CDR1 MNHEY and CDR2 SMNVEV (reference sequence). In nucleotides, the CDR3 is TGTGCCACCCACGACTCAGTCCTCACTGAAGCTTTCTTT. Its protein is CATHDSVLTEAFF.

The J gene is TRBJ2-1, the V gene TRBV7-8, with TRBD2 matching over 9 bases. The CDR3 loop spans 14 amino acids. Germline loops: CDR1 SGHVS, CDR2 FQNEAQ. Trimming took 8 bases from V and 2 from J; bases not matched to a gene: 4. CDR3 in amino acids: CASLAGGPYNEQFF. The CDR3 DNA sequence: TGTGCCAGCTTGGCGGGAGGGCCCTACAATGAGCAGTTCTTC.

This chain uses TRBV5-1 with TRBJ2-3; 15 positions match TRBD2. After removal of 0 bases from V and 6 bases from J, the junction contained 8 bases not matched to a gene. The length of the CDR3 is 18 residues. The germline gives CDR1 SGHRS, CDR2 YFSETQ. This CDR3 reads CASSLDGTSGGYGDTQYF. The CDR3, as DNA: TGCGCCAGCAGCTTGGACGGGACTAGCGGGGGGTATGGGGATACGCAGTATTTT.

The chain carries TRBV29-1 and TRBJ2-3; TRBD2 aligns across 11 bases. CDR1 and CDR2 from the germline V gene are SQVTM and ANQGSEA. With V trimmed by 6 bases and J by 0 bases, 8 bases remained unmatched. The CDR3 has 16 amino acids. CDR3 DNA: TGCAGCGTCGCCCCTAGACTAGCGGGGAGCACAGATACGCAGTATTTT. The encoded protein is CSVAPRLAGSTDTQYF.

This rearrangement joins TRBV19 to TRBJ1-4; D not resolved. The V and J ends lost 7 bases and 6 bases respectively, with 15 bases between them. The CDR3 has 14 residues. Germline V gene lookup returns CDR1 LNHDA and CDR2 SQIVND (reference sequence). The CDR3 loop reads CASTRDGLDEKLFF. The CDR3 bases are TGTGCCAGTACAAGAGACGGACTCGATGAAAAACTGTTTTTT.

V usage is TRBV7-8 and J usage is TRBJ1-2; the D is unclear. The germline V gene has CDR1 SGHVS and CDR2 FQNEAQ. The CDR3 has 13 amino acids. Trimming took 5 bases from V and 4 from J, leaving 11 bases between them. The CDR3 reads CASSQNGLYGYTF. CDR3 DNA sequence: TGTGCCAGCAGCCAAAACGGTCTCTATGGCTACACCTTC. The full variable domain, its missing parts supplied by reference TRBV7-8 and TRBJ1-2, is GAGVSQSPRYKVAKRGQDVALRCDPISGHVSLFWYQQALGQGPEFLTYFQNEAQLDKSGLPSDRFFAERPEGSVSTLKIQRTQQEDSAVYLCASSQNGLYGYTFGSGTRLTVV.

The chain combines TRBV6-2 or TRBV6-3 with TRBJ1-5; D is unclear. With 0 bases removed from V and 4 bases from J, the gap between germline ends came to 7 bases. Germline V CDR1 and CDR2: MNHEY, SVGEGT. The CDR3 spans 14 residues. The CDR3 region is CASSYSTVNQPQHF. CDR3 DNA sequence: TGTGCCAGCAGTTACTCAACAGTAAATCAGCCCCAGCATTTT.